This T cell receptor (beta chain) was captured in a study of CD8+ T cells in alopecia areata. Regarding the study as a whole: Scalp samples also contribute reads from the resident alphabeta T cells found in normal skin. Many expanded lesional clones persisted during tofacitinib (in both scalp and blood).

With respect to this clone: Antigen: not known. The same CDR3 can be traced to other DNA sequences in this sample.

V was cut by 0 bases and J by 4 bases, with 7 bases left in between. Germline lookup yields CDR1 GTSNPN and CDR2 SVGIG (reference sequence). This CDR3 contains 12 residues. The sequencing template was cDNA reverse transcribed from extracted RNA. Sequencing was performed with immunoSEQ multiplex PCR; in TCRdb, only in-frame clones are kept and a portion is missing. The table lists some 180,000 clones, about 48% of them singletons, with roughly 10% in the top ten. Treatment in this sample: oral pan-JAK inhibitor, 5-10 mg twice daily. Obtained from alopecia areata patients were lesional scalp punch biopsies along with peripheral blood.

V and J are TRBV30 and TRBJ2-7; TRBD1 might be the D (5 bases). The sample consisted of CD8+ T cells sorted from blood, taken at week 24, from a patient treated with tofacitinib. The sequence was collected from a human donor with alopecia areata. CDR3 in DNA: TGTGCCTGGAGTGTCCAGGGTTACGAGCAGTACTTC. This gives the protein CAWSVQGYEQYF. The full variable domain, rest sourced from reference TRBV30 and TRBJ2-7, is SQTIHQWPATLVQPVGSPLSLECTVEGTSNPNLYWYRQAAGRGLQLLFYSVGIGQISSEVPQNLSASRPQDRQFILSSKKLLLSDSGFYLCAWSVQGYEQYFGPGTRLTVT.